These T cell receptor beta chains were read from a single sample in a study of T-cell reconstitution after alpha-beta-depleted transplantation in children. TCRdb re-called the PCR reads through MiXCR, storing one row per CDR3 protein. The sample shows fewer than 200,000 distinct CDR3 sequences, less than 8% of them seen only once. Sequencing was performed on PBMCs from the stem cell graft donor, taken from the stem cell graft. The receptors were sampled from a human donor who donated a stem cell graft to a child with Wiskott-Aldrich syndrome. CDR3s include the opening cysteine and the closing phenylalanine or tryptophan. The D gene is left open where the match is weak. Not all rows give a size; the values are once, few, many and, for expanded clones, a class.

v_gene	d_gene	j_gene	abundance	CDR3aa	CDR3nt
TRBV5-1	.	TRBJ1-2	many	CASSLEWLTYGYTF	TGCGCCAGCAGCTTGGAGTGGTTAACCTATGGCTACACCTTC
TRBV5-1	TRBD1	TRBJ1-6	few	CASSLDRGPSYNSPLHF	TGCGCCAGCAGCTTGGACAGGGGGCCCTCCTATAATTCACCCCTCCACTTT
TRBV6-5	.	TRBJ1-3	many	CASSYSRGARDTIYF	TGTGCCAGCAGTTACTCGAGAGGGGCTCGGGACACCATATATTTT
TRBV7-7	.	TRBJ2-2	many	CASSSPSGKTPDTGELFF	TGTGCCAGCAGCTCCCCATCTGGGAAAACCCCCGACACCGGGGAGCTGTTTTTT
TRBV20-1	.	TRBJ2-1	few	CSAATLGRGPRDEQFF	TGCAGTGCTGCCACCCTAGGGCGGGGACCGAGGGATGAGCAGTTCTTC
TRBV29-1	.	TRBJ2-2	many	CSVYGPGANTGELFF	TGCAGCGTTTATGGTCCAGGAGCCAACACCGGGGAGCTGTTTTTT
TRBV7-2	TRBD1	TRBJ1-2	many	CASSLEGTGSGYTF	TGTGCCAGCAGCTTAGAAGGGACAGGGTCTGGCTACACCTTC
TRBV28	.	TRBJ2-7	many	CASSSYPPSYEQYF	TGTGCCAGCAGTTCCTACCCACCCTCCTACGAGCAGTACTTC
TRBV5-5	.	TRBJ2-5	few	CASSFGDRIQETQYF	TGTGCCAGCAGCTTCGGGGATAGGATACAAGAGACCCAGTACTTC
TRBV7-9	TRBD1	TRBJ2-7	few	CASSSMTGGTYEQYF	TGTGCCAGCAGCTCTATGACAGGGGGAACCTACGAGCAGTACTTC
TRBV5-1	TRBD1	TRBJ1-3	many	CASSLARLGQGNTIYF	TGCGCCAGCAGCTTGGCCCGTTTGGGACAGGGAAACACCATATATTTT
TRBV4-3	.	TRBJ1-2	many	CASSQDRGGPNYGYTF	TGCGCCAGCAGCCAAGATAGGGGCGGGCCTAACTATGGCTACACCTTC
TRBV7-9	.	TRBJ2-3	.	CASSRHLGTQYF	TGTGCCAGCAGCCGCCATTTAGGAACGCAGTATTTT
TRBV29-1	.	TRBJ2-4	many	CSVPGRGKNIQYF	TGCAGCGTTCCAGGAAGAGGCAAAAACATTCAGTACTTC
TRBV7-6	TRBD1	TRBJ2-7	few	CASSLRQGSPGVSYEQYF	TGTGCCAGCAGCCTACGACAGGGGAGCCCCGGGGTCTCCTACGAGCAGTACTTC
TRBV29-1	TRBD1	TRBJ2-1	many	CSVGRTGDYNEQFF	TGCAGCGTTGGAAGGACAGGCGACTACAATGAGCAGTTCTTC
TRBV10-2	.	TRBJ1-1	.	CASSDGFGTEAFF	TGCGCCAGCAGTGACGGGTTCGGCACTGAAGCTTTCTTT